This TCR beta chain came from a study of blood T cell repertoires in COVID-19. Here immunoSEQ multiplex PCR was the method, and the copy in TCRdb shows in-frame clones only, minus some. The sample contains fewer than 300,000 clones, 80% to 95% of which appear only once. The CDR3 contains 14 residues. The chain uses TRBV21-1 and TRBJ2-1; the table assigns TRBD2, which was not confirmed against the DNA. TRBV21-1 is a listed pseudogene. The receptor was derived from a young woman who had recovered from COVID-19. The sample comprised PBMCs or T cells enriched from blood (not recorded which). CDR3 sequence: CASSKTSGKNEQFF. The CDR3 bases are TGTGCCAGCAGCAAAACTAGCGGGAAAAATGAGCAGTTCTTC.